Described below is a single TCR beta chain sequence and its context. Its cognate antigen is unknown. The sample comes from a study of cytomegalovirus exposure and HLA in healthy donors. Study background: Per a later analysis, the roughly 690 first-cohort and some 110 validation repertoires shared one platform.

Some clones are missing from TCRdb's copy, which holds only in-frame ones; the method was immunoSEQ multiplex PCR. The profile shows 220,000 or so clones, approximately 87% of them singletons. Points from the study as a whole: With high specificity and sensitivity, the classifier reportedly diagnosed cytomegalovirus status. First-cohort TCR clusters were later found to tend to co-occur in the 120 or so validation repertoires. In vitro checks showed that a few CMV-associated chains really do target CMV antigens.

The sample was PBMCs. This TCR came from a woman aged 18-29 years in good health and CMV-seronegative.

CDR3 in amino acids: CASSLRTSGIQADEQYF. Written as DNA, the CDR3 is TGTGCCAGCAGTTTACGGACTAGCGGGATACAAGCCGACGAGCAGTACTTC. This sequence joins TRBV27 and TRBJ2-7; 12 positions agree with TRBD2. Germline lookup yields CDR1 MNHEY and CDR2 SMNVEV (reference sequence). The CDR3 sequence is 17 residues long. After removal of 2 bases from V and 5 bases from J, the junction contained 10 bases not matched to a gene.